A single sample is the source of the 14 T cell receptor beta chains below, sequenced in a study of blood T cells in healthy people across ages. PCR was performed a second time for about 6 to 12 cycles using a sample-barcoded 5' primer and a J-beta primer mix. MiXCR, run by TCRdb on the 5' RACE reads, gives a single entry per CDR3 protein. The repertoire holds fewer than 950,000 distinct CDR3 sequences, with under 40% as singletons. What was sequenced was blood. The receptors were gathered from a man in his late teens or twenties in good health.

The rearrangement joins TRBV20-1 to TRBJ1-1; D gene unclear. Trimming cost V 7 bases and J 5 bases, with 11 bases left between them. The germline CDR1 and CDR2 sequences are DFQATT and SNEGSKA (reference sequence). The CDR3 sequence is 11 residues long. In nucleotides, the CDR3 is TGCAGTGGTCAAGACACAACTGAAGCTTTCTTT. Translating gives CSGQDTTEAFF.

This clonotype was counted a single time. This sequence joins TRBV7-6 and TRBJ2-5; 8 nucleotides match TRBD1. The closer fit of TRBJ2-7 to the DNA end suggests the J call may be wrong. Germline V gene lookup returns CDR1 SGHVS and CDR2 FNYEAQ. The CDR3 has 15 amino acids. The CDR3 coding sequence is TGTGCCAGCTCCAAACTGACAGGGGTCATCTACGAGCAGTACTTC. Protein sequence: CASSKLTGVIYEQYF.

V gene TRBV20-1 combines with J gene TRBJ2-5; no definite D call. V was cut by 6 bases and J by 4 bases, with 15 bases left in between. Germline V gives CDR1 DFQATT, CDR2 SNEGSKA (reference sequence). The CDR3 has 13 residues. CDR3 sequence (DNA): TGCAGTGCCCTTGTGGACGGGCCAGAGACCCAGTACTTC. Translating gives CSALVDGPETQYF.

CDR3 DNA: TGCGCCAGCAGCCAATCTCTCGAGACCTATTATACGCAGTATTTT. Protein: CASSQSLETYYTQYF. The chain combines TRBV4-3 with TRBJ2-3; D uncertain. V gave up 2 bases and J gave up 7 bases, with 16 bases separating them. The germline V gene has CDR1 LGHNA and CDR2 YSLEER. The CDR3 is 15 residues long.

The V and J genes are TRBV29-1 and TRBJ2-3, with D possibly TRBD1 on 6 matching bases. Deletions cut 5 bases from V and 2 bases from J, with 11 bases between. Germline V gives CDR1 SQVTM, CDR2 ANQGSEA. CDR3 length: 13 residues. CDR3 in amino acids: CSVRTVITDTQYF. The CDR3, as DNA: TGCAGCGTTCGGACAGTTATCACAGATACGCAGTATTTT.

The J gene is TRBJ2-1, the V gene TRBV7-2; D assignment may be TRBD1 or TRBD2 (5 bases each). V was trimmed by 3 bases and J by 4 bases, leaving 13 bases between them. The CDR3 spans 15 residues. Germline loops: CDR1 SGHTA, CDR2 FQGNSA. The CDR3 coding sequence is TGTGCCAGCAGCTTGGACCTCGGGGCTTACAATGAGCAGTTCTTC. It encodes CASSLDLGAYNEQFF.

The genes are TRBV9 and TRBJ1-6, with TRBD1 matching over 9 bases. CDR1 SGDLS and CDR2 YYNGEE come from the germline V gene. The trim removed 0 bases at V and 9 bases at J, leaving 4 bases unmatched. There are 15 residues in the CDR3. The CDR3 DNA follows: TGTGCCAGCAGCGTAGGAGACAGGGGGGTTTCACCCCTCCACTTT. The encoded protein is CASSVGDRGVSPLHF.

The chain links TRBV6-6 to TRBJ2-5, with TRBD2 as a possible D gene (5 bases). The tail of the sequence fits TRBJ2-7 better, so the J call may be wrong. The V gene's germline CDR1 is MNHNY and CDR2 SVGAGI (reference sequence). This CDR3 has 11 amino acids. The CDR3, as DNA: TGTGCCAGCCTCTCGGGGTACGAGCAGTACTTC. This codes for CASLSGYEQYF.

In nucleotides, the CDR3 is TGTGCCAGCAGTTTATCCCGGGGTCTCACAGATACGCAGTATTTT. Translated, it gives CASSLSRGLTDTQYF. The chain is built from TRBV27 and TRBJ2-3; the D gene is possibly TRBD2 (5 bases). V was trimmed by 0 bases and J by 2 bases, leaving 9 bases between them. This CDR3 contains 15 residues. Germline V lookup: CDR1 MNHEY, CDR2 SMNVEV (reference sequence).

This clonotype was counted at least ten times. The rearrangement joins TRBV12-3 or TRBV12-4 to TRBJ1-2, with 11 bases aligning to TRBD1. With V trimmed by 9 bases and J by 3 bases, 3 bases remained unmatched. The CDR3 runs to 13 residues. Here the CDR3 DNA reads TGTGCCAGTTGGGGACAGGGGGACTATGGCTACACCTTC. Translation: CASWGQGDYGYTF.

This chain joins TRBV7-6 and TRBJ1-1, with D unresolved. The CDR3 runs 13 residues. CDR1 SGHVS and CDR2 FNYEAQ come from the germline V gene. Trimming stripped 1 base from V and 4 bases from J, with 7 bases between. Here the CDR3 DNA reads TGTGCCAGCAGCTTAGATAGAATCACTGAAGCTTTCTTT. Its protein is CASSLDRITEAFF.

This clonotype was detected a few times. The V call is TRBV18, the J call TRBJ2-5; the D gene is possibly TRBD1 (6 bases). The CDR3 has 14 residues. Germline V lookup: CDR1 KGHSH, CDR2 LQKENI. Trimming stripped 0 bases from V and 6 bases from J, with 11 bases between. The CDR3 loop is CASSPPQGMKTQYF. The CDR3 nucleotides are TGTGCCAGCTCACCACCTCAGGGGATGAAGACCCAGTACTTC.

This chain links TRBV14 with TRBJ1-2, with 8 bases identical to TRBD1. After removal of 1 base from V and 4 bases from J, the junction contained 8 bases not matched to a gene. Germline V gives CDR1 SGHDN, CDR2 FVKESK. The CDR3 sequence is 16 residues long. The CDR3 sequence is CASSQVSRGHIYGYTF. CDR3 nucleotide sequence: TGTGCCAGCAGCCAAGTCTCCAGGGGGCATATCTATGGCTACACCTTC.

This clonotype was seen a handful of times. The rearrangement links TRBV10-3 to TRBJ2-5; D gene uncertain. The V end was cut by 6 bases, the J end by 3 bases, with 11 bases between. The CDR3 covers 13 residues. Germline V lookup: CDR1 ENHRY, CDR2 SYGVKD. The CDR3 DNA follows: TGTGCCATCAGCGTGGTCCTTGAAGAGACCCAGTACTTC. Amino acid sequence: CAISVVLEETQYF.